These 27 T cell receptor beta chains originate from one sample sequenced in a study of shared clonotypes between healthy human individuals. The assay was immunoSEQ multiplex PCR, and TCRdb's table has in-frame clones only and misses some. In the table there are about 490,000 clones, around 73% of which are singletons. The sample was PBMCs. These receptors all stem from a woman between 40 and 50 years old in good health. Some clones in this sample may be carry-over from other donors' samples.

This rearrangement joins TRBV7-2 to TRBJ1-1; tentatively, D is TRBD1 (5 bases). Germline values: CDR1 SGHTA, CDR2 FQGNSA. The length of the CDR3 is 14 residues. V shed 5 bases and J shed 4 bases, with 14 bases lying between them. Written as DNA, the CDR3 is TGTGCCAGCAGCACGAAAGGGGACTCCACTGAAGCTTTCTTT. Translated, it gives CASSTKGDSTEAFF.

The chain links TRBV20-1 to TRBJ2-7; a weak D match, TRBD2 (5 bases). The length of the CDR3 is 11 residues. Per the germline V gene, CDR1 is DFQATT and CDR2 is SNEGSKA (reference sequence). V dropped 6 bases and J dropped 0 bases, with 6 bases sitting between them. CDR3 in amino acids: CSAAGSYEQYF. As DNA, the CDR3 is TGCAGTGCCGCGGGCTCCTACGAGCAGTACTTC.

This chain joins TRBV11-2 and TRBJ1-5; possibly TRBD1 for D (5 bases). The V gene lost 5 bases and the J gene lost 2 bases, with 13 bases spanning the gap. Germline loops: CDR1 SGHAT, CDR2 FQNNGV. CDR3 length: 15 residues. The CDR3 region is CASSLRGLGNQPQHF. In nucleotides, the CDR3 is TGTGCCAGCAGCCTAAGGGGACTGGGCAATCAGCCCCAGCATTTT.

The gene calls are TRBV15 and TRBJ2-1; 12 bases are shared with TRBD2. J was trimmed by 7 bases and V by 3 bases; bases with no gene match: 7. CDR1 is LNHNV and CDR2 is YYDKDF in the germline V gene (reference sequence). This CDR3 comprises 16 residues. As DNA, the CDR3 is TGTGCCACCAGCAGCGATACTAGCGGGAGGATGAATGAGCAGTTCTTC. Its protein product is CATSSDTSGRMNEQFF.

There are a few counts of this clone. The chain employs TRBV29-1 and TRBJ2-7, with 12 nucleotides matching TRBD1. Trimming cost V 3 bases and J 6 bases; bases outside gene matches: 6. Germline-derived CDR1 and CDR2 are SQVTM and ANQGSEA. This CDR3 has 14 amino acids. CDR3 sequence (DNA): TGCAGCGTTGAGTTGGGACAGGGGGCACGCGAGCAGTACTTC. This sequence encodes CSVELGQGAREQYF.

This clone has only a few counts. This sequence joins TRBV6-6 and TRBJ2-6; D unresolved. Trimming took 2 bases from V and 4 from J, leaving 9 bases between them. Germline lookup yields CDR1 MNHNY and CDR2 SVGAGI (reference sequence). The CDR3 runs 15 residues. Here the CDR3 reads CASSYTRPGANVLTF. The CDR3 region has the DNA TGTGCCAGCAGTTACACAAGGCCCGGGGCCAACGTCCTGACTTTC.

The J gene is TRBJ2-1, the V gene TRBV7-2; D call uncertain. CDR1 and CDR2 from the germline V gene are SGHTA and FQGNSA. Trimming pared 8 bases from V and 2 bases from J, leaving 16 bases between. The CDR3 is made up of 15 amino acids. CDR3 sequence reads: CASHPVSRAYNEQFF. The CDR3 region has the DNA TGTGCCAGCCACCCGGTAAGCCGGGCCTACAATGAGCAGTTCTTC.

The chain employs TRBV7-3 and TRBJ2-6; a weak D match, TRBD1 (6 bases). CDR3 length: 13 residues. CDR1 SGHTA and CDR2 FQGTGA come from the germline V gene. V lost 5 bases to trimming and J lost 9 bases, with 11 bases between them. The CDR3 DNA reads as TGTGCCAGCAGCCCCGGACAGAGCAACGTCCTGACTTTC. It codes for CASSPGQSNVLTF.

The chain recombines TRBV10-2 with TRBJ2-3, with D maybe TRBD2 (6 bases). In germline, CDR1 is WSHSY, CDR2 SAAADI. V was pared by 3 bases and J by 8 bases, with 15 bases between. The CDR3 runs 14 residues. CDR3 residues: CASSDAGKGITQYF. Written as DNA, the CDR3 is TGCGCCAGCAGTGATGCGGGGAAGGGTATTACGCAGTATTTT.

This clone came up once. The rearrangement links TRBV5-4 to TRBJ2-1, with D maybe TRBD1 (6 bases). The CDR3 covers 13 residues. The V end was cut by 4 bases, the J end by 9 bases, with 14 bases between. The V gene's germline CDR1 is SGHNT and CDR2 YYREEE (reference sequence). As DNA, the CDR3 is TGTGCCAGCAGCGGGGGACACCTACCTGAGCAGTTCTTC. As protein: CASSGGHLPEQFF.

The V gene is TRBV11-3, the J gene TRBJ2-7; 8 bases are shared with TRBD2. CDR1 and CDR2 from the germline V gene are SGHNT and YENEEA. CDR3 length: 15 amino acids. The V gene end was trimmed by 5 bases and the J gene end by 7 bases; junction bases not matched to a gene: 13. The CDR3 DNA reads as TGTGCCAGCAGCCACGGACTAGCACGAGTTGAAGAGCAGTACTTC. Amino acids: CASSHGLARVEEQYF.

The V call is TRBV4-3, the J call TRBJ2-3; weak D call: TRBD2 (6 bases). The ends were cut back, 0 bases at V and 1 base at J, with 11 bases in the middle. This CDR3 has 16 amino acids. CDR1 is LGHNA and CDR2 is YSLEER in the germline V gene. The CDR3 sequence is CASSQEGGKGTDTQYF. Written as DNA, the CDR3 is TGCGCCAGCAGCCAAGAAGGCGGGAAGGGCACAGATACGCAGTATTTT.

This clone was picked up one time. Other DNA sequences in this sample translate to the same CDR3. The chain couples TRBV28 to TRBJ2-7; 15 bases match TRBD2. The J segment lost 4 bases and the V segment lost 5 bases, leaving 3 bases of the junction unmatched. Germline values: CDR1 MDHEN, CDR2 SYDVKM. CDR3 length: 15 amino acids. The CDR3 bases are TGTGCCAGCAGTCCGGGACTAGCGGGAGGTTACGAGCAGTACTTC. This sequence encodes CASSPGLAGGYEQYF. Based on the CDR3 plus reference TRBV28 and TRBJ2-7, the full variable domain is DVKVTQSSRYLVKRTGEKVFLECVQDMDHENMFWYRQDPGLGLRLIYFSYDVKMKEKGDIPEGYSVSREKKERFSLILESASTNQTSMYLCASSPGLAGGYEQYFGPGTRLTVT.

This rearrangement joins TRBV11-1 to TRBJ2-2; D remains ambiguous. Germline V gene sequence: CDR1 SGHAT, CDR2 FQDESV (reference sequence). Trimming stripped 6 bases from V and 4 bases from J, with 12 bases between. The CDR3 runs 14 residues. The CDR3: CASRPNPPTGELFF. CDR3 nucleotides: TGTGCCAGCAGACCCAACCCCCCCACCGGGGAGCTGTTTTTT.

This sequence joins TRBV7-9 and TRBJ2-1, with TRBD2 identical over 9 bases. Germline lookup yields CDR1 SEHNR and CDR2 FQNEAQ (reference sequence). Trimming took 1 base from V and 9 from J; bases not matched to a gene: 10. This CDR3 comprises 16 residues. The CDR3 reads CASSLGREGPMGEQFF. The CDR3 region has the DNA TGTGCCAGCAGCTTAGGGCGGGAGGGCCCTATGGGTGAGCAGTTCTTC.

The chain uses TRBV28 and TRBJ2-7; 11 bases map to TRBD2. J was trimmed by 3 bases and V by 7 bases; bases with no gene match: 8. The CDR3 contains 15 residues. Germline V gene lookup returns CDR1 MDHEN and CDR2 SYDVKM. The CDR3 here is CASTQGLAGGYEQYF. Here the CDR3 DNA reads TGTGCCAGCACCCAAGGGCTAGCGGGGGGCTACGAGCAGTACTTC. Looking up the rest from reference TRBV28 and TRBJ2-7 gives the full variable domain: DVKVTQSSRYLVKRTGEKVFLECVQDMDHENMFWYRQDPGLGLRLIYFSYDVKMKEKGDIPEGYSVSREKKERFSLILESASTNQTSMYLCASTQGLAGGYEQYFGPGTRLTVT.

This clone was seen once. The chain combines TRBV30 with TRBJ1-1; D gene uncertain. The CDR3 is 13 residues long. The germline V gene has CDR1 GTSNPN and CDR2 SVGIG (reference sequence). V shed 8 bases and J shed 0 bases, with 13 bases lying between them. This CDR3 reads CAESQSLNTEAFF. As DNA, the CDR3 is TGTGCCGAATCCCAGTCCCTGAACACTGAAGCTTTCTTT.

The chain uses TRBV19 and TRBJ1-5; D might be TRBD1 (6 bases). The CDR3 runs 13 residues. Trimming pared 6 bases from V and 2 bases from J, leaving 8 bases between. The germline CDR1 and CDR2 sequences are LNHDA and SQIVND (reference sequence). Written as DNA, the CDR3 is TGTGCCAGTAGAAGACAGGGCAATCAGCCCCAGCATTTT. Its protein product is CASRRQGNQPQHF.

This rearrangement joins TRBV4-2 to TRBJ1-2, with a tentative D call TRBD1 (5 bases). V dropped 1 base and J dropped 2 bases, with 14 bases sitting between them. In germline, CDR1 is LGHNA, CDR2 YNFKEQ. The CDR3 runs to 16 residues. This CDR3 reads CASSQGGYEENYGYTF. DNA for the CDR3: TGTGCCAGCAGCCAAGGGGGGTACGAGGAGAACTATGGCTACACCTTC.

The chain carries TRBV9 and TRBJ2-3; TRBD2 might be the D (5 bases). V dropped 4 bases and J dropped 1 base, with 22 bases sitting between them. CDR3 length: 18 amino acids. Germline CDR1 and CDR2: SGDLS and YYNGEE. CDR3 in amino acids: CASSPKAGGRPRTDTQYF. The CDR3 DNA sequence: TGTGCCAGCAGCCCAAAGGCGGGTGGGCGGCCCCGCACAGATACGCAGTATTTT.

The genes are TRBV29-1 and TRBJ2-7; D possibly corresponds to TRBD2 (6 bases). Trimming cost V 2 bases and J 3 bases, with 11 bases left between them. Germline loops: CDR1 SQVTM, CDR2 ANQGSEA. This CDR3 comprises 13 residues. The CDR3 bases are TGCAGCGTTGAAATAGGGAGGAGCTACGAGCAGTACTTC. Translating it yields CSVEIGRSYEQYF.

For the CDR3, the DNA is TGTGCCAGCAGCGTAGGGTTGGCGGGACGGGACGAGCAGTACTTC. Its translation is CASSVGLAGRDEQYF. This chain joins TRBV9 and TRBJ2-7; possible D gene TRBD2, 6 bases. The V gene lost 0 bases and the J gene lost 5 bases, with 15 bases spanning the gap. Germline lookup yields CDR1 SGDLS and CDR2 YYNGEE. The CDR3 is 15 amino acids.

V is TRBV6-6 and J is TRBJ2-5, with 11 positions matching TRBD2. The J call is in doubt because the DNA end fits TRBJ2-7 better. Germline lookup yields CDR1 MNHNY and CDR2 SVGAGI (reference sequence). This CDR3 comprises 15 residues. CDR3 in amino acids: CASSYSGTSGYEQYF. DNA of the CDR3: TGTGCCAGCAGTTACTCGGGGACTAGCGGTTACGAGCAGTACTTC.

This chain links TRBV5-4 with TRBJ1-1; tentatively, D is TRBD1 (5 bases). V was shortened by 3 bases and J by 4 bases, with 10 bases between the two germline ends. Germline V gene data show CDR1 as SGHNT and CDR2 as YYREEE (reference sequence). This CDR3 contains 13 residues. The DNA for the CDR3 is TGTGCCAGCAGCTGGGGCCTGAGCACTGAAGCTTTCTTT. Amino acid sequence: CASSWGLSTEAFF. Supplemented by reference TRBV5-4 and TRBJ1-1, the full variable domain reads ETGVTQSPTHLIKTRGQQVTLRCSSQSGHNTVSWYQQALGQGPQFIFQYYREEENGRGNFPPRFSGLQFPNYSSELNVNALELDDSALYLCASSWGLSTEAFFGQGTRLTVV.

This clone occurred once. The chain employs TRBV29-1 and TRBJ2-5; perhaps TRBD1 as D (5 bases). Germline loops: CDR1 SQVTM, CDR2 ANQGSEA. CDR3 size: 14 residues. V lost 0 bases and J 2 bases, leaving 10 bases between the germline ends. CDR3 protein: CSVEESRVQETQYF. As DNA, the CDR3 is TGCAGCGTTGAAGAGTCCAGGGTGCAAGAGACCCAGTACTTC.

The chain joins TRBV5-1 to TRBJ2-6; 10 bases agree with TRBD2. The V gene's germline CDR1 is SGHRS and CDR2 YFSETQ. V lost 4 bases to trimming and J lost 3 bases; unmatched junction nucleotides: 7. This CDR3 is 17 amino acids long. CDR3 loop: CASSPSGRAFGANVLTF. The CDR3 region has the DNA TGCGCCAGCAGCCCCAGCGGGAGGGCCTTTGGGGCCAACGTCCTGACTTTC.

V gene TRBV29-1 combines with J gene TRBJ2-1; TRBD2 agrees at 13 bases. Germline V lookup: CDR1 SQVTM, CDR2 ANQGSEA. The CDR3 loop spans 15 amino acids. V shed 6 bases, J shed 1 base, and the junction held 3 bases outside the gene matches. CDR3 amino acids: CSVRTSGSSYNEQFF. The CDR3 nucleotides read TGCAGCGTGCGGACTAGCGGGAGTTCCTACAATGAGCAGTTCTTC.